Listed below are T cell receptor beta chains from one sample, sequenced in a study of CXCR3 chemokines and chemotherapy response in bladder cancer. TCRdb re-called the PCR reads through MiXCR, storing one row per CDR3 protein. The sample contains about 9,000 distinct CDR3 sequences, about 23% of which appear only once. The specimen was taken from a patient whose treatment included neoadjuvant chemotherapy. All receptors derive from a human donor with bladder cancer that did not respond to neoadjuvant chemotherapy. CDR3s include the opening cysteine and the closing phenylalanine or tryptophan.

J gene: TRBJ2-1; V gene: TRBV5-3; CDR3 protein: CARSQDRTFYNEQFF
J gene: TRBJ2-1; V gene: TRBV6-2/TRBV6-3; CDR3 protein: CASSHVGGEQFF
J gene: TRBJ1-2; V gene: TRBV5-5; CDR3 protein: CASSFGDYGYTF
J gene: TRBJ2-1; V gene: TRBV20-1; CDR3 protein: CSARRATSGTLGEQFF
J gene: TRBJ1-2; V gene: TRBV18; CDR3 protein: CASSPPLLNYGYTF
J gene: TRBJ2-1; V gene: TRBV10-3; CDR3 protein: CAIRYSEVYNEQFF
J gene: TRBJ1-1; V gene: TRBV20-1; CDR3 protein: CSAGANTEAFF
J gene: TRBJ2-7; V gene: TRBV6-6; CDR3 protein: CASRTSNSYEQYF
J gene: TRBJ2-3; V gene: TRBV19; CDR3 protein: CASSARQGASADTQYF
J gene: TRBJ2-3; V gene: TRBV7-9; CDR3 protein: CASARDSGGTDTQYF
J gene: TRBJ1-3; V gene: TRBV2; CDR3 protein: CASSIPSSGNTIYF
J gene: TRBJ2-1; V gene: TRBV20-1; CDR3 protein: CSARSPSGFEQFF
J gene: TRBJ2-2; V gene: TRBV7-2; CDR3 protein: CASSPAGGPGELFF
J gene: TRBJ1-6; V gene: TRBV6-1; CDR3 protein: CASGKSPGQKTRSYNSPLHF